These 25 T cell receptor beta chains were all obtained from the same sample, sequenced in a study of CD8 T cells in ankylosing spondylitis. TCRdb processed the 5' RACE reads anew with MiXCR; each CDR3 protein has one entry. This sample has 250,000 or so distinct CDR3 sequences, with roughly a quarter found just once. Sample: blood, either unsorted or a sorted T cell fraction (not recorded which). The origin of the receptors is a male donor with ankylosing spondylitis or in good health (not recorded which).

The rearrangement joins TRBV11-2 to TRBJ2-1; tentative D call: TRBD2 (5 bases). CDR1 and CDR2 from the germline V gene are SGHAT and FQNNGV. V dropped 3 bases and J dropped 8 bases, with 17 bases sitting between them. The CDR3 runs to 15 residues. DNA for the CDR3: TGTGCCAGCAGCTTGTCGGGTAGCGTAGACCATGAGCAGTTCTTC. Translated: CASSLSGSVDHEQFF.

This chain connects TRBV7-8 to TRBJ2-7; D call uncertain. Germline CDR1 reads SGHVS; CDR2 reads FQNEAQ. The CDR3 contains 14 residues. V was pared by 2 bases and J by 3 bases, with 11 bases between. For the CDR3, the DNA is TGTGCCAGCAGCTTAAGATGGCAGAGCTACGAGCAGTACTTC. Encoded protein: CASSLRWQSYEQYF.

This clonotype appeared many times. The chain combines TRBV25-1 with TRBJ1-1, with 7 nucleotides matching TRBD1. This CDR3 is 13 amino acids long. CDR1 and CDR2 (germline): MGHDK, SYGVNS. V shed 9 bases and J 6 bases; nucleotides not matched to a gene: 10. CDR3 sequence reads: CASRKRQGAEAFF. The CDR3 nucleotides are TGTGCCAGTAGAAAAAGACAGGGCGCTGAAGCTTTCTTT. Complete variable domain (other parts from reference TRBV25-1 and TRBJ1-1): EADIYQTPRYLVIGTGKKITLECSQTMGHDKMYWYQQDPGMELHLIHYSYGVNSTEKGDLSSESTVSRIRTEHFPLTLESARPSHTSQYLCASRKRQGAEAFFGQGTRLTVV.

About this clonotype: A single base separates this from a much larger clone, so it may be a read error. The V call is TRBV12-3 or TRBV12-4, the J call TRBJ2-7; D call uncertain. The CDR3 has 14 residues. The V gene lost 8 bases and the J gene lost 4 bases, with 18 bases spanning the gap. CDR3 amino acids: CASGTRTVGYEQYF. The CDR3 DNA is TGTGCCAGCGGTACCAGGACGGTGGGGTACGAGCAGTACTTC.

This CDR3 reads CASSYRGSGELFF. The CDR3 bases are TGTGCCAGCAGTTACAGGGGCTCCGGGGAGCTGTTTTTT. The chain employs TRBV6-5 and TRBJ2-2, with D maybe TRBD1 (5 bases). The V gene's germline CDR1 is MNHEY and CDR2 SVGAGI. The CDR3 runs to 13 residues. V was trimmed by 2 bases and J by 6 bases, leaving 7 bases between them.

Written as DNA, the CDR3 is TGTGCCAGCAGCTCGCCCCAAATCCAGAGAACCCAGTACTTC. It codes for CASSSPQIQRTQYF. The chain recombines TRBV7-6 with TRBJ2-5; D is unresolved. The V and J ends lost 4 bases and 8 bases respectively, with 17 bases between them. The germline V gene has CDR1 SGHVS and CDR2 FNYEAQ. The CDR3 length is 14 residues. Full variable domain (rest looked up from reference TRBV7-6 and TRBJ2-5): GAGVSQSPRYKVTKRGQDVALRCDPISGHVSLYWYRQALGQGPEFLTYFNYEAQQDKSGLPNDRFSAERPEGSISTLTIQRTEQRDSAMYRCASSSPQIQRTQYFGPGTRLLVL.

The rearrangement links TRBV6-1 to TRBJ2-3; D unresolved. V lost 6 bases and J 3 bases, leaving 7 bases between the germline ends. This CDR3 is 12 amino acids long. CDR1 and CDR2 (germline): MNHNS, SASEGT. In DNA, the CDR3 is TGTGCCAGCAGGGACGTAACAGATACGCAGTATTTT. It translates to CASRDVTDTQYF.

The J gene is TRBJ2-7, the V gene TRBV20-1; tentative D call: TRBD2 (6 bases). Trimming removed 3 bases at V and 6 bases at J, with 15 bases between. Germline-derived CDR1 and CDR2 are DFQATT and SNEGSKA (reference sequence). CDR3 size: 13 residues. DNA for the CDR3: TGCAGTGCTAGGGCTAGCGTCGGAAGCGAGCAGTACTTC. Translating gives CSARASVGSEQYF.

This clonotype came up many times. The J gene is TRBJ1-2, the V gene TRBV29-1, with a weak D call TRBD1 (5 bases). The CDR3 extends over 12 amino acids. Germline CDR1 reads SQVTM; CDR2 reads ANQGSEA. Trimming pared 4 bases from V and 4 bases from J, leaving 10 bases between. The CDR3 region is CSVAAGTYGYTF. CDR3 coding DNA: TGCAGCGTTGCAGCAGGGACCTATGGCTACACCTTC.

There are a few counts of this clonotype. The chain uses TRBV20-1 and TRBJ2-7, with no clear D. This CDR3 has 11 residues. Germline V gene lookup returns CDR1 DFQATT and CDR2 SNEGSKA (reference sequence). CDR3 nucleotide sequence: TGCAGCCTCTTCGGGTCCGTGGAGCAGTACTTC. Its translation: CSLFGSVEQYF.

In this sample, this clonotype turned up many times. CDR3 in DNA: TGCAGTGCTAGAGATCCGATTGGAGATCAGCCCCAGCATTTT. Translation gives CSARDPIGDQPQHF. The J gene is TRBJ1-5, the V gene TRBV20-1; D unresolved. The length of the CDR3 is 14 residues. Germline CDR1 reads DFQATT; CDR2 reads SNEGSKA (reference sequence). V was pared by 0 bases and J by 5 bases, with 11 bases between.

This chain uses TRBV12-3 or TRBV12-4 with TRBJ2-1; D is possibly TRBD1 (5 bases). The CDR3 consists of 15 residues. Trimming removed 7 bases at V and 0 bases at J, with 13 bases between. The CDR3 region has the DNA TGTGCCAGCAATAGGGGCGGAAGCTCCTACAATGAGCAGTTCTTC. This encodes CASNRGGSSYNEQFF.

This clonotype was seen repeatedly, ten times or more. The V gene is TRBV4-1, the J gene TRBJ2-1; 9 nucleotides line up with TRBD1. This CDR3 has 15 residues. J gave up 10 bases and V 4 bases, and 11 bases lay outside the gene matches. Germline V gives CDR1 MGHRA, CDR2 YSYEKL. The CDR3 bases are TGCGCCAGCAGCCCAATGGGACAGGGCCACACGGAGCAGTTCTTC. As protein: CASSPMGQGHTEQFF.

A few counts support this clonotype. CDR3 sequence (DNA): TGTGCCAGCAGTTACAGCCGACAGGGTGCCTACGAGCAGTACTTC. It yields the protein CASSYSRQGAYEQYF. This chain uses TRBV6-5 with TRBJ2-7; 7 positions agree with TRBD1. This CDR3 region has 15 residues. V gave up 2 bases and J gave up 2 bases; unmatched junction bases: 6. Germline CDR1 MNHEY, CDR2 SVGAGI.

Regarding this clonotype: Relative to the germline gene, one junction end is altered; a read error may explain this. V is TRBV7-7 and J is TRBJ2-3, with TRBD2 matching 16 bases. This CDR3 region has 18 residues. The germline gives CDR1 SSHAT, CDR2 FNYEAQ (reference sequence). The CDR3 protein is CASSFGTSGGAHADTQYF. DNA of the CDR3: TGTGCTAGCAGCTTCGGGACTAGCGGGGGGGCACACGCAGATACGCAGTATTTT.

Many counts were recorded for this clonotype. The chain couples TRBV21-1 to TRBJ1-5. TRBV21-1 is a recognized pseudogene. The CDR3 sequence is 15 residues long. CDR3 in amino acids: CASSKQHSSNQPQHF. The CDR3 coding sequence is TGTGCCAGCAGCAAGCAGCATTCGAGCAATCAGCCCCAGCATTTT.

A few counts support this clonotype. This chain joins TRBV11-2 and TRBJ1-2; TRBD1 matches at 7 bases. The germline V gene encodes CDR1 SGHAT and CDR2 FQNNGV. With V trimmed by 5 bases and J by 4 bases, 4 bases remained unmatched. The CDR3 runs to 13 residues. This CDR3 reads CASSHGQVYGYTF. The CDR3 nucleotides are TGTGCCAGCAGCCATGGACAGGTCTATGGCTACACCTTC.

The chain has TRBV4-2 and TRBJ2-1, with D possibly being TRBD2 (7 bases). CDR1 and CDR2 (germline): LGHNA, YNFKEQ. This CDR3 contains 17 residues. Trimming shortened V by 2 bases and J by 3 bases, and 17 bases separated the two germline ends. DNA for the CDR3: TGTGCCAGCAGCCAAAAAGGTGGCGGGGGCGGCTACAATGAGCAGTTCTTC. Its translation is CASSQKGGGGGYNEQFF.

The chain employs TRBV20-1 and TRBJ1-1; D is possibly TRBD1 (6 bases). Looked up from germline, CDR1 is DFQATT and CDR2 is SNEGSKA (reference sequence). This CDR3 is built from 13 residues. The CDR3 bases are TGCAGGGGGCACAGGGCCTCTCCTGATGAAGCTTTCTTT. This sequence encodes CRGHRASPDEAFF.

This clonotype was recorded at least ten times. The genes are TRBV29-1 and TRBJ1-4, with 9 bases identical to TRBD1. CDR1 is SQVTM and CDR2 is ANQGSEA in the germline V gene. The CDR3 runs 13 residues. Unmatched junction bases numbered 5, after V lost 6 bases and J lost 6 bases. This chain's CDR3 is CSVGQGRDEKLFF. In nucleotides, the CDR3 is TGCAGCGTCGGACAGGGGAGGGATGAAAAACTGTTTTTT.

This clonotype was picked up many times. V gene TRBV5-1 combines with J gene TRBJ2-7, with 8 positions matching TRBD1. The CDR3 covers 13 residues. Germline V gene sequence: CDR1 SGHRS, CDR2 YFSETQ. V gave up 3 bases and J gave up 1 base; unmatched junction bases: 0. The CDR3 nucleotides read TGCGCCAGCAGCTGGGACAGGTCCTACGAGCAGTACTTC. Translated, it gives CASSWDRSYEQYF.

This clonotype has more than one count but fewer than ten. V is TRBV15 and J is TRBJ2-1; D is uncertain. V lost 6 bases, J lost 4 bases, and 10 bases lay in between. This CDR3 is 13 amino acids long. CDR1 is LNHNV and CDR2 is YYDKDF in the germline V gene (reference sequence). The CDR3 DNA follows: TGTGCCACCAGTCCTCTTCCATACAATGAGCAGTTCTTC. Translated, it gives CATSPLPYNEQFF. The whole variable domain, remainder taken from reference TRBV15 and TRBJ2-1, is DAMVIQNPRYQVTQFGKPVTLSCSQTLNHNVMYWYQQKSSQAPKLLFHYYDKDFNNEADTPDNFQSRRPNTSFCFLDIRSPGLGDTAMYLCATSPLPYNEQFFGPGTRLTVL.

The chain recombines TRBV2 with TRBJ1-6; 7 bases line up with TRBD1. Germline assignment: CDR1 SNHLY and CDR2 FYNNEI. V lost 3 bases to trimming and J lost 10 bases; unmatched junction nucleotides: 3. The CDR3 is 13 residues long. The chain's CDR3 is CASSEGQKSPLHF. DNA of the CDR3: TGTGCCAGCAGTGAGGGACAGAAGTCACCCCTCCACTTT.

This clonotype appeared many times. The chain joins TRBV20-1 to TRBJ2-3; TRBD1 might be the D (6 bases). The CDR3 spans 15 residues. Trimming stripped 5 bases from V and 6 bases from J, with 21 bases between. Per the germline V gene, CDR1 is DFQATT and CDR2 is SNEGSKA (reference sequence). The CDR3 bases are TGCAGTGCTCCCGACAGGTCACCGAGGGGTGATACGCAGTATTTT. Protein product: CSAPDRSPRGDTQYF.

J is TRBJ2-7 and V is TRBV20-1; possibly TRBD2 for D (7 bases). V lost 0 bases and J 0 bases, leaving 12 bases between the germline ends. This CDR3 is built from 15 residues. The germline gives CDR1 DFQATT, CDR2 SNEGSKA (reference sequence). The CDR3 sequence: CSARDRGGLSYEQYF. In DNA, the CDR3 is TGCAGTGCTAGAGATCGCGGGGGCCTCTCCTACGAGCAGTACTTC.